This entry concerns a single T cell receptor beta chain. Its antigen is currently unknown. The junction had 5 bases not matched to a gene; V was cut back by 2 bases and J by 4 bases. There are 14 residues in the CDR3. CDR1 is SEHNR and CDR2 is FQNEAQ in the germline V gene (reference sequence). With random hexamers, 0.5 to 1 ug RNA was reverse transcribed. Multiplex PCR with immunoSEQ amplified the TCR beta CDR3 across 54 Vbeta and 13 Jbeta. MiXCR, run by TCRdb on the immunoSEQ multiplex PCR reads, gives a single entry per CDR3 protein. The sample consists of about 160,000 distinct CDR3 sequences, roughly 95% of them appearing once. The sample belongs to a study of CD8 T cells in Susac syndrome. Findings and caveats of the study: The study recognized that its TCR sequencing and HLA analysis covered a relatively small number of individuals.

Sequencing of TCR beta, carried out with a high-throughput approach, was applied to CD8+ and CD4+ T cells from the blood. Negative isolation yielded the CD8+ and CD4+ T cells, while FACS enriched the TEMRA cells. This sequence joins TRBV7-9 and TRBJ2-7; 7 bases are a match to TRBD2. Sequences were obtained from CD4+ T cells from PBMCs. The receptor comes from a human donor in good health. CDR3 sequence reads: CASSLSGGPYEQYF. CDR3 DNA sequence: TGTGCCAGCAGCTTATCGGGGGGACCTTACGAGCAGTACTTC. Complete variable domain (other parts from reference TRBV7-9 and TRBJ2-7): DTGVSQNPRHKITKRGQNVTFRCDPISEHNRLYWYRQTLGQGPEFLTYFQNEAQLEKSRLLSDRFSAERPKGSFSTLEIQRTEQGDSAMYLCASSLSGGPYEQYFGPGTRLTVT.